What follows are 23 T cell receptor beta chains derived from one specimen sequenced in a study of blood T cells in healthy people across ages. Combining a sample-barcoded 5' primer with a J-beta primer mix, a second PCR ran for about 7 to 11 cycles. Each CDR3 protein gets one entry after TCRdb re-called the 5' RACE reads with MiXCR. The data show around 650,000 distinct CDR3 sequences, roughly 30% seen once. Input material: blood. The receptors shown here come from a woman at least 80 years old in good health.

This clonotype has ten or more counts. The chain is built from TRBV7-6 and TRBJ2-1, with D tentatively TRBD2 (6 bases). The germline CDR1 and CDR2 sequences are SGHVS and FNYEAQ. With 3 bases removed from V and 5 bases from J, the gap between germline ends came to 26 bases. The CDR3 loop spans 19 amino acids. CDR3 region: CASSLQRPDGGLVNNEQFF. The CDR3 bases are TGTGCCAGCAGCTTGCAGAGACCTGACGGGGGACTCGTGAACAATGAGCAGTTCTTC.

This clonotype was detected ten times or more. DNA of the CDR3: TGTGCCAGCAGCTTAGGCACAGGGGGCGGAAACTATGGCTACACCTTC. Amino acid sequence: CASSLGTGGGNYGYTF. The genes are TRBV7-2 and TRBJ1-2; TRBD1 matches 9 bases. The V and J ends lost 1 base and 2 bases, in that order; junction bases with no gene match: 5. The CDR3 has 16 residues. CDR1 is SGHTA and CDR2 is FQGNSA in the germline V gene.

This chain uses TRBV7-3 with TRBJ2-1; D may be TRBD1 or TRBD2 (6 bases each). CDR3 length: 13 residues. Germline-derived CDR1 and CDR2 are SGHTA and FQGTGA. V was pared by 2 bases and J by 9 bases, with 11 bases between. CDR3 nucleotides: TGTGCCAGCAGCTTAGTAGGAGGGGGTGAGCAGTTCTTC. Its protein is CASSLVGGGEQFF.

This clonotype was recorded at least ten times. V gene TRBV4-2 combines with J gene TRBJ1-3; maybe TRBD1 (5 bases). Trimming removed 0 bases from V and 0 bases from J, with 6 bases in between. The CDR3 sequence is 15 residues long. Germline values: CDR1 LGHNA, CDR2 YNFKEQ. The CDR3 region is CASSQERGSGNTIYF. For the CDR3, the DNA is TGTGCCAGCAGCCAAGAAAGGGGCTCTGGAAACACCATATATTTT.

The table lists this clonotype with many counts. This sequence joins TRBV7-9 and TRBJ1-1, with 10 bases that match TRBD1. Germline assignment: CDR1 SEHNR and CDR2 FQNEAQ (reference sequence). V shed 4 bases, J shed 8 bases, and the junction held 7 bases outside the gene matches. This CDR3 spans 14 amino acids. The CDR3 here is CASSWADRGREAFF. The CDR3 nucleotides are TGTGCCAGCAGCTGGGCCGACAGGGGGCGAGAAGCTTTCTTT.

This clonotype has more than one count but fewer than ten. The gene calls are TRBV6-2 or TRBV6-3 and TRBJ2-1; D is unclear. From germline, CDR1 is MNHEY and CDR2 SVGEGT. The CDR3 has 12 residues. V lost 6 bases and J lost 9, with 12 bases in between. This CDR3 reads CASSPGWGEQFF. The CDR3 bases are TGTGCCAGCAGCCCCGGATGGGGTGAGCAGTTCTTC.

The V call is TRBV19, the J call TRBJ2-3; D unresolved. CDR1 and CDR2 (germline): LNHDA, SQIVND (reference sequence). The CDR3 runs 14 residues. Trimming took off 1 base at V and 4 bases at J, with 9 bases between the two ends. Here the CDR3 DNA reads TGTGCCAGTAGTATAGGGTTTCGGGCAGATACGCAGTATTTT. Translating it yields CASSIGFRADTQYF.

The chain uses TRBV5-1 and TRBJ2-3; 9 bases match TRBD2. Germline lookup yields CDR1 SGHRS and CDR2 YFSETQ. V shed 1 base, J shed 5 bases, and the junction held 8 bases outside the gene matches. CDR3 size: 16 residues. CDR3 nucleotide sequence: TGCGCCAGCAGCTTGTTTCCTAGCGGGAATGTAGATACGCAGTATTTT. Its protein is CASSLFPSGNVDTQYF.

V usage is TRBV7-9 and J usage is TRBJ2-1; 8 bases fit TRBD2. The CDR3 length is 12 residues. Unmatched junction bases numbered 2, after V lost 5 bases and J lost 8 bases. Germline V gives CDR1 SEHNR, CDR2 FQNEAQ (reference sequence). CDR3 coding DNA: TGTGCCAGCAGCCAGACTAGCGATGAGCAGTTCTTC. Protein: CASSQTSDEQFF.

On this clonotype: This may be a read error: a much more frequent sequence differs by one nucleotide. The rearrangement links TRBV5-1 to TRBJ2-2; D ambiguous. Germline CDR1 is SGHRS and CDR2 is YFSETQ. The V end lost 6 bases, the J end lost 1 base, and 7 bases lay between the germline ends. CDR3 length equals 13 residues. The CDR3 sequence is CASNRKNTGELFF. For the CDR3, the DNA is TGCGCCAGCAACAGAAAGAACACCGGGGAGCTGTTTTTT.

This clonotype was counted at least ten times. The rearrangement joins TRBV6-6 to TRBJ2-7; 9 bases line up with TRBD1. The CDR3 totals 17 residues. The V and J ends lost 4 bases and 3 bases, in that order; junction bases with no gene match: 13. CDR1 and CDR2 from the germline V gene are MNHNY and SVGAGI (reference sequence). The chain's CDR3 is CASSFGQGQIKFYEQYF. The CDR3 bases are TGTGCCAGCAGTTTTGGACAGGGGCAAATTAAATTCTACGAGCAGTACTTC.

In its sample, this clonotype was seen a few times. The V call is TRBV4-2, the J call TRBJ1-4; TRBD1 agrees at 7 bases. The V gene end was trimmed by 0 bases and the J gene end by 7 bases; junction bases not matched to a gene: 11. The CDR3 has 17 residues. The germline CDR1 and CDR2 sequences are LGHNA and YNFKEQ. CDR3: CASSQDGVTGYGEKLFF. CDR3 DNA: TGTGCCAGCAGCCAAGATGGGGTGACAGGGTACGGTGAAAAACTGTTTTTT.

This chain links TRBV5-1 with TRBJ2-3, with a possible D match to TRBD2 (5 bases). CDR3 length: 13 amino acids. The V gene's germline CDR1 is SGHRS and CDR2 YFSETQ. Between the trimmed V and J ends, which lost 3 bases and 6 bases, there was a span of 11 bases. The CDR3 loop is CASSSSGEDTQYF. In DNA, the CDR3 is TGCGCCAGCAGCTCGAGTGGGGAGGATACGCAGTATTTT.

This chain connects TRBV21-1 to TRBJ1-6; whether TRBD1, the table's D call, matches the DNA was not checked. TRBV21-1 is listed as a pseudogene. The CDR3 totals 16 residues. CDR3 amino acids: CASSNRAGDYNSPLHF. DNA of the CDR3: TGTGCCAGCAGCAATAGGGCGGGGGACTATAATTCACCCCTCCACTTT.

This clonotype was counted a few times. This chain uses TRBV9 with TRBJ2-1, with D perhaps matching TRBD1 (6 bases). V lost 4 bases and J 0 bases, leaving 11 bases between the germline ends. The CDR3 is 15 residues long. CDR1 and CDR2 from the germline V gene are SGDLS and YYNGEE. The CDR3 DNA is TGTGCCAGCAGCCTCCAGGGGTTCTCCTACAATGAGCAGTTCTTC. As protein: CASSLQGFSYNEQFF.

Comment on this clonotype: A much larger clone differs from this one at a single base, so this may be a read error. CDR3 region: CACSESPNTDTQYF. The DNA for the CDR3 is TGTGCCTGCAGTGAATCCCCTAACACAGATACGCAGTATTTT. The V gene is TRBV2, the J gene TRBJ2-3; D ambiguous. Germline lookup yields CDR1 SNHLY and CDR2 FYNNEI. The CDR3 is made up of 14 amino acids.

This clonotype has a count of ten or more. The rearrangement uses TRBV6-1 and TRBJ2-1, with D unresolved. Germline V CDR1 and CDR2: MNHNS, SASEGT. V was pared by 3 bases and J by 0 bases, with 12 bases between. The CDR3 is 16 amino acids. CDR3: CASSEVPPPSYNEQFF. The CDR3 DNA sequence: TGTGCCAGCAGTGAGGTCCCCCCTCCCTCCTACAATGAGCAGTTCTTC.

This clonotype has at least ten counts. The chain uses TRBV20-1 and TRBJ2-7; no clear D. Germline CDR1 is DFQATT and CDR2 is SNEGSKA (reference sequence). Trimming removed 3 bases at V and 0 bases at J, with 12 bases between. This CDR3 has 14 residues. CDR3 region: CSASGLYSSYEQYF. In DNA, the CDR3 is TGCAGTGCTAGCGGCCTTTATAGCTCCTACGAGCAGTACTTC.

This clonotype was counted at least ten times. J is TRBJ2-3 and V is TRBV20-1; 9 positions match TRBD2. Germline V gene lookup returns CDR1 DFQATT and CDR2 SNEGSKA (reference sequence). The junction had 22 bases not matched to a gene; V was cut back by 6 bases and J by 3 bases. The CDR3 is 19 amino acids. As DNA, the CDR3 is TGCAGTGCCAAGTCGGCAGGGGCGGGGGGGCCGTTAAGTACAGATACGCAGTATTTT. As protein: CSAKSAGAGGPLSTDTQYF.

This clonotype showed up just a few times. The CDR3 loop reads CASSIGAIWSVTKNIQYF. The CDR3 region has the DNA TGTGCCAGTAGTATTGGCGCCATCTGGAGCGTGACCAAAAACATTCAGTACTTC. The chain couples TRBV19 to TRBJ2-4; D gene unclear. Germline lookup yields CDR1 LNHDA and CDR2 SQIVND (reference sequence). V dropped 3 bases and J dropped 2 bases, with 20 bases sitting between them. There are 18 residues in the CDR3.

V and J are TRBV5-6 and TRBJ1-1, with D hard to call. The CDR3 contains 13 residues. From germline, CDR1 is SGHDT and CDR2 YYEEEE. With 5 bases removed from V and 5 bases from J, the gap between germline ends came to 13 bases. The CDR3 protein is CASSSLHGTEAFF. CDR3 nucleotide sequence: TGTGCCAGCAGTTCGCTCCATGGAACTGAAGCTTTCTTT.

Comments on this clonotype: This may come from a read error, since a much larger clone is one base off. This chain uses TRBV20-1 with TRBJ2-7; 8 positions match TRBD1. Germline trimming cut 3 bases from V and 7 bases from J; bases unmatched to any gene: 17. This CDR3 is 16 amino acids long. CDR1 DFQATT and CDR2 SNEGSKA come from the germline V gene (reference sequence). The CDR3 loop reads CSARGSGTGVYNEQYF. The CDR3 nucleotides are TGCAGTGCTAGGGGATCCGGGACAGGAGTCTACAATGAGCAGTACTTC.

Concerning this clonotype itself: This clone may be a read error of a much larger clone one base away. The chain combines TRBV28 with TRBJ2-1; the match to TRBD1 covers 8 bases. Germline V gene data show CDR1 as MDHEN and CDR2 as SYDVKM. The CDR3 consists of 14 residues. The junction had 14 bases not matched to a gene; V was cut back by 6 bases and J by 13 bases. The CDR3 nucleotides are TGTGCCAGCAGCCCGGACAGGGTGGGAGAGACCCAGTTCTTC. It codes for CASSPDRVGETQFF.